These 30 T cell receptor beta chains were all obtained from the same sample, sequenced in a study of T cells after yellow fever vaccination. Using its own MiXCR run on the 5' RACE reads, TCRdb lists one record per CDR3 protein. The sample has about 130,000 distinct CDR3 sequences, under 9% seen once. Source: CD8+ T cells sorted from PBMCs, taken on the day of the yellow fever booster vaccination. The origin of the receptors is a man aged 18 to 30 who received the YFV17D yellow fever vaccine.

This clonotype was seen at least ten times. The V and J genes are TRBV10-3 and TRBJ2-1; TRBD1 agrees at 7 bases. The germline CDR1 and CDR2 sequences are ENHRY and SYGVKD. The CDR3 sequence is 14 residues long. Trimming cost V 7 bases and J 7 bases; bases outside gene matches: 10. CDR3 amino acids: CAITTGTALNEQFF. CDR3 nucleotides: TGTGCCATCACCACCGGGACAGCTCTGAATGAGCAGTTCTTC.

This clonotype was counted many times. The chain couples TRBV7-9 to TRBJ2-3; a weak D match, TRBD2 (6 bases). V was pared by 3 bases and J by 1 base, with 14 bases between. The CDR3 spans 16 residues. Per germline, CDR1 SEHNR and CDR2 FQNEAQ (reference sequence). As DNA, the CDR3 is TGTGCCAGCAGCTTCTATGGGGAGGTCGGCACAGATACGCAGTATTTT. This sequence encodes CASSFYGEVGTDTQYF. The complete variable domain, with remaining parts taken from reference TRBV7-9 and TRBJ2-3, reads DTGVSQNPRHKITKRGQNVTFRCDPISEHNRLYWYRQTLGQGPEFLTYFQNEAQLEKSRLLSDRFSAERPKGSFSTLEIQRTEQGDSAMYLCASSFYGEVGTDTQYFGPGTRLTVL.

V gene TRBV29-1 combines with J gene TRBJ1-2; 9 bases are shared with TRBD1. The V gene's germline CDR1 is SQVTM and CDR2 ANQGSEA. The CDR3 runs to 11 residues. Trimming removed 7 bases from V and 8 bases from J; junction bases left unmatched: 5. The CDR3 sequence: CSAQDRGGYTF. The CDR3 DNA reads TGCAGCGCACAGGACAGGGGAGGCTACACCTTC.

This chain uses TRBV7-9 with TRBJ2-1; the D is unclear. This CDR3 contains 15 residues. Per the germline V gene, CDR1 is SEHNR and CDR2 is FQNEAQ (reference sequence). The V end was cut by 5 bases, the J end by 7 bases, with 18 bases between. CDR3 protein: CASSEEIRYMNEQFF. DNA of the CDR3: TGTGCCAGCAGCGAAGAAATCCGCTACATGAATGAGCAGTTCTTC. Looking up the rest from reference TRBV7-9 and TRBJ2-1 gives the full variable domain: DTGVSQNPRHKITKRGQNVTFRCDPISEHNRLYWYRQTLGQGPEFLTYFQNEAQLEKSRLLSDRFSAERPKGSFSTLEIQRTEQGDSAMYLCASSEEIRYMNEQFFGPGTRLTVL.

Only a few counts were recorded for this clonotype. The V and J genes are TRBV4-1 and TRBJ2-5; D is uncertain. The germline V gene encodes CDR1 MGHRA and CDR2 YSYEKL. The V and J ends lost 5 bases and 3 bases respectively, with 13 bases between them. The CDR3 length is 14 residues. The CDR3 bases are TGCGCCAGCAGCGAAGGTGATGATAAAGAGACCCAGTACTTC. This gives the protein CASSEGDDKETQYF.

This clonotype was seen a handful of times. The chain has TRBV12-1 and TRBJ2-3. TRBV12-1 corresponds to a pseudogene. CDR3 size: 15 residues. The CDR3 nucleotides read TGTGCCAGCAGCTCCCCGTTCGGCCGGATCGATACGCAGTATTTT. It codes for CASSSPFGRIDTQYF.

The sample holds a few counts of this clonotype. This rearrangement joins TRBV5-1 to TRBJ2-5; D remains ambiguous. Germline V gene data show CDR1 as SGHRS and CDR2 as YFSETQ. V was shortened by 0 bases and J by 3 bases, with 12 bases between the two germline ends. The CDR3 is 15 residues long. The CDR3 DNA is TGCGCCAGCAGCTTGGGGGCTGGATCAAAAGAGACCCAGTACTTC. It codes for CASSLGAGSKETQYF.

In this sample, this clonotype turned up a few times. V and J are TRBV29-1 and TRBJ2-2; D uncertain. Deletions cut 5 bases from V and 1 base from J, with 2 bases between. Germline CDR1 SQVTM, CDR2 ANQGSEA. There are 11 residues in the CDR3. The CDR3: CSVWNTGELFF. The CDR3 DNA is TGCAGCGTTTGGAACACCGGGGAGCTGTTTTTT.

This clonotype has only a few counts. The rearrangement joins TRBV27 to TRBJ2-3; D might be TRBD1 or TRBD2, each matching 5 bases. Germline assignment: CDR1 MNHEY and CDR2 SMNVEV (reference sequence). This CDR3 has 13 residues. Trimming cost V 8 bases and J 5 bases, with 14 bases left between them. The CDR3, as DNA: TGTGCCAGCTCGGGGCATGTGAAAGATACGCAGTATTTT. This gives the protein CASSGHVKDTQYF.

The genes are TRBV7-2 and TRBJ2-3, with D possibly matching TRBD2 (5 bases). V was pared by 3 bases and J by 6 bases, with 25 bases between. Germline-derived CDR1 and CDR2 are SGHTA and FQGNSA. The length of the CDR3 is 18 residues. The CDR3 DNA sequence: TGTGCCAGCAGCTTTGGCCTGGGCAGCGGACGTGGGCCTGATACGCAGTATTTT. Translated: CASSFGLGSGRGPDTQYF.

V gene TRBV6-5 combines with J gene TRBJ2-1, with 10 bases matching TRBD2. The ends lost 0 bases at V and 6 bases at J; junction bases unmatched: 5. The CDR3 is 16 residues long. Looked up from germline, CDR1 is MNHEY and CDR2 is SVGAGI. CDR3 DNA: TGTGCCAGCAGTTACTCAAGCGGGGGGGCCTTCAATGAGCAGTTCTTC. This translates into CASSYSSGGAFNEQFF.

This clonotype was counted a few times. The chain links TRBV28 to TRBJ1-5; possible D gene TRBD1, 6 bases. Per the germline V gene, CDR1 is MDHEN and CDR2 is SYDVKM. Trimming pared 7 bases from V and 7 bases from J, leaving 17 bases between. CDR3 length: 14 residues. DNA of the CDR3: TGTGCCAGCATTACTCAGGGGATTCGACAGCCCCAGCATTTT. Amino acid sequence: CASITQGIRQPQHF.

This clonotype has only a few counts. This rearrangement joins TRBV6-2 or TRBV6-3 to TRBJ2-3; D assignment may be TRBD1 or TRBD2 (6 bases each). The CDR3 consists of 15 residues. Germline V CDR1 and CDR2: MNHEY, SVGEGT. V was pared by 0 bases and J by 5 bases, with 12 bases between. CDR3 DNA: TGTGCCAGCAGTTACTCGTGGGGGGCCGGAGATACGCAGTATTTT. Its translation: CASSYSWGAGDTQYF.

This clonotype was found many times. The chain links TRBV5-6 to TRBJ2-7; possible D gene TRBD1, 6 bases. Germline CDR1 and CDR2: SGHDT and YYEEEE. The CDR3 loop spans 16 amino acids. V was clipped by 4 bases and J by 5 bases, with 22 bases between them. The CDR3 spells CASSDYRDTGYHEQYV. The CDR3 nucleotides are TGTGCCAGCAGCGATTACCGGGACACCGGGTATCACGAGCAGTACGTC.

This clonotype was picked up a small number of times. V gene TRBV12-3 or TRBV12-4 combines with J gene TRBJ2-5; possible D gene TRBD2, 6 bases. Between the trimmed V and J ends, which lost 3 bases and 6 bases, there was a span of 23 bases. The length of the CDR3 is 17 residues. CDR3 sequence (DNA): TGTGCCAGCAGTTTGGGTCGGGAGCGATATGCTCGGAAGACCCAGTACTTC. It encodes CASSLGRERYARKTQYF.

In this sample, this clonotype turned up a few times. CDR3 in DNA: TGTGCCAGCAGCCAAAGGGGAGGCGGGGGTGAGACCCAGTACTTC. Its translation is CASSQRGGGGETQYF. This chain connects TRBV4-2 to TRBJ2-5, with 7 bases fitting TRBD2. Germline V gene sequence: CDR1 LGHNA, CDR2 YNFKEQ. Unmatched junction bases numbered 8, after V lost 2 bases and J lost 5 bases. The CDR3 loop spans 15 amino acids.

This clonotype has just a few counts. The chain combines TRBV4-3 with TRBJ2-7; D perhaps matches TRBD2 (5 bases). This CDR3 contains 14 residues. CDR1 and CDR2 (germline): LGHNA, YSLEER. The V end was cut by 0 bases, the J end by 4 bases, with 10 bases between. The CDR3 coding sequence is TGCGCCAGCAGCCAAGATTCGGACTGGTACGAGCAGTACTTC. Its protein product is CASSQDSDWYEQYF.

The CDR3 DNA reads TGTGCCAGCAGCTTAGCCCCGGGACTAGCGCCTCAAGAGACCCAGTACTTC. It specifies CASSLAPGLAPQETQYF. The chain has TRBV7-8 and TRBJ2-5; 10 nucleotides match TRBD2. Per the germline V gene, CDR1 is SGHVS and CDR2 is FQNEAQ. V was clipped by 0 bases and J by 2 bases; unmatched bases: 6. The CDR3 extends over 17 amino acids.

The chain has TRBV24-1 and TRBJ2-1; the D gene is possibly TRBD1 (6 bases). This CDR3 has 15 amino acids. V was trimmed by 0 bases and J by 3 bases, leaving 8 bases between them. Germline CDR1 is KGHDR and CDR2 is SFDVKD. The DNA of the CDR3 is TGTGCCACCAGTGATTTGCGGGACAACTACAATGAGCAGTTCTTC. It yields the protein CATSDLRDNYNEQFF.

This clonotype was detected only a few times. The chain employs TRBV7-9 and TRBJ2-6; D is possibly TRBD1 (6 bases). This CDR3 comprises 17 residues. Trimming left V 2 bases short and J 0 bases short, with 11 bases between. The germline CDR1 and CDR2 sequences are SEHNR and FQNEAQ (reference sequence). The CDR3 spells CASSLPGQPSGANVLTF. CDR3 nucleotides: TGTGCCAGCAGCTTACCGGGACAACCCTCTGGGGCCAACGTCCTGACTTTC.

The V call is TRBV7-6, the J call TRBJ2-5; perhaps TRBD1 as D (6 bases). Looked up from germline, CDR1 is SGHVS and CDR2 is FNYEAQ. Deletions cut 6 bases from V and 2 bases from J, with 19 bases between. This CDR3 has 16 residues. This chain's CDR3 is CASSARQAIIQETQYF. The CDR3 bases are TGTGCCAGCAGTGCGAGACAGGCAATAATTCAAGAGACCCAGTACTTC. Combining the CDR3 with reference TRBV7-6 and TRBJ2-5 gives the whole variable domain GAGVSQSPRYKVTKRGQDVALRCDPISGHVSLYWYRQALGQGPEFLTYFNYEAQQDKSGLPNDRFSAERPEGSISTLTIQRTEQRDSAMYRCASSARQAIIQETQYFGPGTRLLVL.

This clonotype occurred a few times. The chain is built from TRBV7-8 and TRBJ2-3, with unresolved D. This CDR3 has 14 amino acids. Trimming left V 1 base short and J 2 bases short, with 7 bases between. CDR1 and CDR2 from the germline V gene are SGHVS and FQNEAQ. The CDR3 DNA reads TGTGCCAGCAGCTTAGAAGGAGTCACAGATACGCAGTATTTT. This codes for CASSLEGVTDTQYF.

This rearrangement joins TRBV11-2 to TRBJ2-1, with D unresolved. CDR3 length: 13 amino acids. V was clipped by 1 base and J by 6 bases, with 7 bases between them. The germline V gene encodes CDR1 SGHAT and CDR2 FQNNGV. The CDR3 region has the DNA TGTGCCAGCAGCTTAGCGGTTAGCAATGAGCAGTTCTTC. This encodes CASSLAVSNEQFF.

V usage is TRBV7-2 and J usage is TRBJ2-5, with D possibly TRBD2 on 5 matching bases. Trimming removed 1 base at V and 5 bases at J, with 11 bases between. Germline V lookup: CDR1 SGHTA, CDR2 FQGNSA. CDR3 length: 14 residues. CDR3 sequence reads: CASSLGPEEETQYF. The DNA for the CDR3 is TGTGCCAGCAGCTTAGGGCCGGAGGAGGAGACCCAGTACTTC.

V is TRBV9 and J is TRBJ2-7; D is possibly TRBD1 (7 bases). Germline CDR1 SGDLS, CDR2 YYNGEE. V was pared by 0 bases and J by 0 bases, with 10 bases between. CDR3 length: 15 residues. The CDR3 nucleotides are TGTGCCAGCAGCGTAGCAGGGGGGTACTCCTACGAGCAGTACTTC. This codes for CASSVAGGYSYEQYF.

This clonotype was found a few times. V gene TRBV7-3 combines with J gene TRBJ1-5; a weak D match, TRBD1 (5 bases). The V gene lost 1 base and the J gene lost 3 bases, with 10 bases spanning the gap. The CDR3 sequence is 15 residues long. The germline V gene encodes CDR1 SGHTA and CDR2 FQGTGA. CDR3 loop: CASSLSSGANQPQHF. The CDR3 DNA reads TGTGCCAGCAGCTTAAGTTCTGGGGCCAATCAGCCCCAGCATTTT.

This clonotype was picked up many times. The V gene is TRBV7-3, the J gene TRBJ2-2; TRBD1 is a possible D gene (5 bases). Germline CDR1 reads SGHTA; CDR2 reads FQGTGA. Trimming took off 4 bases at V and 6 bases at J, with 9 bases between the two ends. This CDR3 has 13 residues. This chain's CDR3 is CASSSRVSGELFF. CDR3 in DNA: TGTGCCAGCAGCTCCAGGGTATCCGGGGAGCTGTTTTTT.

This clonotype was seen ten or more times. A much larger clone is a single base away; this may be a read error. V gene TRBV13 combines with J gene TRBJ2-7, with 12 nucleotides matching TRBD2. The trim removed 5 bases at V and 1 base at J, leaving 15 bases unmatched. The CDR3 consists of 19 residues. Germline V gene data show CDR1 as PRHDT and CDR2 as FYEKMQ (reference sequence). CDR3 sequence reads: CASSPQTSSGGARSYEQYF. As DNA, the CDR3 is TGTGCCAGCAGCCCACAGACCTCTAGCGGGGGGGCCCGGTCCTACGAGCAGTACTTC.

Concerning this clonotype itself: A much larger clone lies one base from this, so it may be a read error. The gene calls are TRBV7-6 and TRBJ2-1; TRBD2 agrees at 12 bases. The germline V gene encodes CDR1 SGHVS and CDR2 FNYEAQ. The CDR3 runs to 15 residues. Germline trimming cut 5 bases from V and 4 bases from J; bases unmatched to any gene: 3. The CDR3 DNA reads TGTGCCAGCAGCATACTAGCGGGGGGATACAATGAGCAGTTCTTC. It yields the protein CASSILAGGYNEQFF.

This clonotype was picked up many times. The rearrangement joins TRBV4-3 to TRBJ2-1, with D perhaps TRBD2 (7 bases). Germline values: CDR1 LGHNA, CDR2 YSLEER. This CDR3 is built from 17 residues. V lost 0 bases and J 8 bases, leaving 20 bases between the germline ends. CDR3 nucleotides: TGCGCCAGCAGCCAAGATAGAAGGTGGGGGGGCGGAGATGAGCAGTTCTTC. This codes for CASSQDRRWGGGDEQFF.